This TCR beta chain was retrieved from a study of blood T cells in healthy people across ages. Primers used in a second PCR of roughly 7 to 12 cycles were a sample-barcoded 5' primer and a J-beta primer mix. TCRdb used MiXCR to reprocess the 5' RACE reads, holding one entry per CDR3 protein. The table has about 1,400,000 distinct CDR3 sequences, 45% to 70% seen once. Trimming left V 7 bases short and J 4 bases short, with 14 bases between. Germline values: CDR1 DFQATT, CDR2 SNEGSKA (reference sequence). This CDR3 region has 13 residues. Sequenced input: blood. This chain connects TRBV20-1 to TRBJ2-1, with D possibly TRBD1 on 5 matching bases. The TCR comes from a man younger than 35 in good health. The CDR3 loop is CSGAQAGYNEQFF. The CDR3 coding sequence is TGCAGTGGGGCTCAAGCAGGGTACAATGAGCAGTTCTTC.